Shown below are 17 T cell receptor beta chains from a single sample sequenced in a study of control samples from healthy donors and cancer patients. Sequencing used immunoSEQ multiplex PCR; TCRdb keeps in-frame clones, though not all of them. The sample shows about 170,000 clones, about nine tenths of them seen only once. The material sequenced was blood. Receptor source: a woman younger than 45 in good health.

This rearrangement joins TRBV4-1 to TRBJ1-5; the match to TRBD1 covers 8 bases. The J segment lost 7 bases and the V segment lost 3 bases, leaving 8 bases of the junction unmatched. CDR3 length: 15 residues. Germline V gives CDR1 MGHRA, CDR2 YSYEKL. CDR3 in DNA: TGCGCCAGCAGCCACGGACAGGGTCCTTTCCAGCCCCAGCATTTT. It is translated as CASSHGQGPFQPQHF.

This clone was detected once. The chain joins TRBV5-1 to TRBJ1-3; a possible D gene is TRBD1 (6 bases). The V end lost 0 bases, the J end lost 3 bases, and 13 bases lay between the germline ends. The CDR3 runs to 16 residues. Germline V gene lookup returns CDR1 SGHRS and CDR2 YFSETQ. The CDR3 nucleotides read TGCGCCAGCAGCTTGGCGGGGGGCGCGTATGGAAACACCATATATTTT. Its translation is CASSLAGGAYGNTIYF.

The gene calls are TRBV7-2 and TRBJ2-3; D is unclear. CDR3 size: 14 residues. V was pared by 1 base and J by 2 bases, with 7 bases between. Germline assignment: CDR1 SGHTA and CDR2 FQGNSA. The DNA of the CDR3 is TGTGCCAGCAGCTTAGGGGTGATCACAGATACGCAGTATTTT. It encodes CASSLGVITDTQYF.

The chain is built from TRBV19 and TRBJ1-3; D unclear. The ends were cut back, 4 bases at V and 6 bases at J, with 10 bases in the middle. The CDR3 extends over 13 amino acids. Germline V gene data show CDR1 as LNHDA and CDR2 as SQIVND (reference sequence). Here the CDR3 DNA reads TGTGCCAGTAGTACGGGGTTGATAAACACCATATATTTT. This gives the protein CASSTGLINTIYF.

CDR3 sequence reads: CASTNYGYTF. CDR3 DNA sequence: TGTGCCAGCACTAACTATGGCTACACCTTC. This chain links TRBV6-5 with TRBJ1-2; D is unclear. The V end was cut by 7 bases, the J end by 0 bases, with 0 bases between. The CDR3 totals 10 residues. CDR1 is MNHEY and CDR2 is SVGAGI in the germline V gene.

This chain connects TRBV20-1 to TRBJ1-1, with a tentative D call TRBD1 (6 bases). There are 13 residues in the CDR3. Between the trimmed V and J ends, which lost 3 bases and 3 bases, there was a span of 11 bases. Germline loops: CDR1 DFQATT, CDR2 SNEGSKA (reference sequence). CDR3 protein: CSASRGGDTEAFF. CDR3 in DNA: TGCAGTGCTAGTCGAGGGGGGGACACTGAAGCTTTCTTT.

CDR3 DNA sequence: TGTGCCAGCAGCTTGGTACCGTACCAAGAGACCCAGTACTTC. As protein: CASSLVPYQETQYF. This chain links TRBV5-6 with TRBJ2-5; D unclear. V was pared by 0 bases and J by 0 bases, with 6 bases between. From germline, CDR1 is SGHDT and CDR2 YYEEEE. The CDR3 has 14 residues.

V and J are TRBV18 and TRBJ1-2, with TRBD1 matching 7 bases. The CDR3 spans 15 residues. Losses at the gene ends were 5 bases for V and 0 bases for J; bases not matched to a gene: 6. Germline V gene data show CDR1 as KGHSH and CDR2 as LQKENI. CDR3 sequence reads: CASSVQGTANYGYTF. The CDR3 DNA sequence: TGTGCCAGCTCAGTACAGGGGACCGCTAACTATGGCTACACCTTC.

CDR3 sequence reads: CASTGGSNQPQHF. CDR3 nucleotides: TGCGCCAGCACAGGGGGAAGCAATCAGCCCCAGCATTTT. The V and J genes are TRBV10-1 and TRBJ1-5; 7 bases align to TRBD1. The junction had 1 base not matched to a gene; V was cut back by 7 bases and J by 1 base. The CDR3 is made up of 13 amino acids. Germline V gene lookup returns CDR1 WNHNN and CDR2 SYGVQD (reference sequence).

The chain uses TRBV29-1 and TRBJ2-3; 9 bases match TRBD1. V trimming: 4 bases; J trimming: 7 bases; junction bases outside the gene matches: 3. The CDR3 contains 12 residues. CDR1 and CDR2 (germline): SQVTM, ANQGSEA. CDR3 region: CSVAQGANTQYF. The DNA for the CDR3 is TGCAGCGTTGCACAGGGGGCGAATACGCAGTATTTT.

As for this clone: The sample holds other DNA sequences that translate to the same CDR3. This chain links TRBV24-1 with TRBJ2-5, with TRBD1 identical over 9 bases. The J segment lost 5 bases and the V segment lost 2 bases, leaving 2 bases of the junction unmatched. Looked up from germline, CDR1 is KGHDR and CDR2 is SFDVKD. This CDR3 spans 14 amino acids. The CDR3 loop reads CATSDSGQGETQYF. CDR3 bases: TGTGCCACCAGTGATTCCGGACAGGGGGAGACCCAGTACTTC.

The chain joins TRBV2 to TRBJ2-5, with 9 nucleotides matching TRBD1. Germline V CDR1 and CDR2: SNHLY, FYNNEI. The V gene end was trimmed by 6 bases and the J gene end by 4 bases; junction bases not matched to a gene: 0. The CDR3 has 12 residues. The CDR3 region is CASRGQGETQYF. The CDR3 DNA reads TGTGCCAGCAGGGGACAGGGAGAGACCCAGTACTTC.

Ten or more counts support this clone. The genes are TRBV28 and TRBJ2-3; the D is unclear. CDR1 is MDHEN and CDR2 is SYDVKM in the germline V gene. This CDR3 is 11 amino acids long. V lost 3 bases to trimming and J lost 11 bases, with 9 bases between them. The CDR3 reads CASSFWGGQYF. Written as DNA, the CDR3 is TGTGCCAGCAGTTTTTGGGGTGGGCAGTATTTT.

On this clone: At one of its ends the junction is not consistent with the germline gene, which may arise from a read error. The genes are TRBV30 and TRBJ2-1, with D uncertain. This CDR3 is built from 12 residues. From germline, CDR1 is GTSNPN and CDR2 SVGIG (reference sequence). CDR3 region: CARSLGLDEQFF. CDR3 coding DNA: TGTGCCCGGAGTTTAGGGTTGGATGAGCAGTTCTTC.

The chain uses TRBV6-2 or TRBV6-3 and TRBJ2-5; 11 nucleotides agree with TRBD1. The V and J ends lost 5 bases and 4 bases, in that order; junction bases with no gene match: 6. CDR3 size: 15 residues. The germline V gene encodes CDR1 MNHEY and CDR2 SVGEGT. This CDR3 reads CASSGQGARGETQYF. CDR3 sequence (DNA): TGTGCCAGCAGTGGACAGGGGGCGAGGGGAGAGACCCAGTACTTC.

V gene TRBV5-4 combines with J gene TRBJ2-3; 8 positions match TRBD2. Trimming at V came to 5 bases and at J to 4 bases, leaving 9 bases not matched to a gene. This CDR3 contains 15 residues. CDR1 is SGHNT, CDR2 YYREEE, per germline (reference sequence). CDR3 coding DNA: TGTGCCAGCAGTAGTCTAGCGGGTATCGCAGATACGCAGTATTTT. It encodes CASSSLAGIADTQYF.

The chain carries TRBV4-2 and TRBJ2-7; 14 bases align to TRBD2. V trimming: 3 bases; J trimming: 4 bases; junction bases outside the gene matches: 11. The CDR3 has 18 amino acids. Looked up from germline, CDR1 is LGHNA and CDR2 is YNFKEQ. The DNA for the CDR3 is TGTGCCAGCAGCCAGGAACCGGGACTAGCGGGAGTCGGATACGAGCAGTACTTC. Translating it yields CASSQEPGLAGVGYEQYF.